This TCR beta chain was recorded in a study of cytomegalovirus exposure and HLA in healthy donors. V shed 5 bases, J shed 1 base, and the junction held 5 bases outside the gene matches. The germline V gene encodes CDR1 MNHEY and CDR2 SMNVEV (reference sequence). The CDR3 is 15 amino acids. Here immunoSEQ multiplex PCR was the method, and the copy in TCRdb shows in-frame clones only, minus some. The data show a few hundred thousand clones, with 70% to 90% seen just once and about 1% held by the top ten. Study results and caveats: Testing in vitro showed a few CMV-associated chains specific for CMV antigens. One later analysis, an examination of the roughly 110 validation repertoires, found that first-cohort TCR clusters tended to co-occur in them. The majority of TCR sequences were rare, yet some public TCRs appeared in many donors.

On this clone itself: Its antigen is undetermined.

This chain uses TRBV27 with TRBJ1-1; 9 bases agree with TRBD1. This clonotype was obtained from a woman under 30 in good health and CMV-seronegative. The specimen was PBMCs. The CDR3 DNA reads TGTGCCAGCAGTCGGTCGGGACAGGGGAACACTGAAGCTTTCTTT. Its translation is CASSRSGQGNTEAFF.